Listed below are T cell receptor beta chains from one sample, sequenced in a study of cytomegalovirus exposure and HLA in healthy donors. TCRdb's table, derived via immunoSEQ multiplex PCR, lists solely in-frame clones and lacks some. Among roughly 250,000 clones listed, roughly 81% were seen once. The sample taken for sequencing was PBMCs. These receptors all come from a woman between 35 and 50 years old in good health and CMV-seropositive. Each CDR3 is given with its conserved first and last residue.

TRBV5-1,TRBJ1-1,CASSLSRTDTEAFF
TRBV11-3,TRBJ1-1,CASRNRVLQDTEAFF
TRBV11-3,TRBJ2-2,CASSPGRTGPTGELFF
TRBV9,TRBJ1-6,CASSVETVNSPLHF
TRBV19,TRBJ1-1,CASSTRTGRNTEAFF
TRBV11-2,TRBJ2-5,CASSSMTGGLSETQYF
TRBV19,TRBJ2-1,CASSIEAGGFSYNEQFF
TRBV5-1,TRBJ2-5,CASSILGLPEETQYF
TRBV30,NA,CAWRGAYEQYF
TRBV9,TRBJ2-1,CASSVIHGAVSDEQFF
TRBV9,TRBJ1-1,CASSVSVNTEAFF
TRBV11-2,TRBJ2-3,CASSQGGDTQYF
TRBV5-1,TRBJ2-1,CASSKREGVDEQFF
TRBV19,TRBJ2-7,CASSTRDRGSYEQYF
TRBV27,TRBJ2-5,CASSSRETQYF
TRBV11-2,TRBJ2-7,CASSRDRGRGLDWQYF
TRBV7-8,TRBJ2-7,CASSSSRDRGPFDEQYF
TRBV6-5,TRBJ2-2,CASAIDRDPGELFF
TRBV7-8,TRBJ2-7,CASSSLYEQYF
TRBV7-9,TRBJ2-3,CASSRTLDTQYF
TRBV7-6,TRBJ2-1,CASSLSATGYNEQFF
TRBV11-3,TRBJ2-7,CASSFPSGNEQYF
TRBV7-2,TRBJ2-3,CASSFNPTHTQYF
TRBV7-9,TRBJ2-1,CASSPIVEYNEQFF
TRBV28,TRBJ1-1,CASSFGGQANTEAFF
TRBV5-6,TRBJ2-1,CASAPRGLAVNEQFF
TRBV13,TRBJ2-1,CASSRHFAPLRHNEQFF
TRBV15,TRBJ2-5,CATSRDNSAGTWGETQYF
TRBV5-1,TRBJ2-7,CASSLTAQAYEQYF
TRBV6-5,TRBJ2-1,CASSYSVSANEQFF
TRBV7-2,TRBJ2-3,CASSSGGTTQYF
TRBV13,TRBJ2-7,CASSYGRDTSYEQYF
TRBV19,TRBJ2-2,CASSAGPSAGELFF
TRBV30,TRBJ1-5,CAWEASGTAYNQPQHF
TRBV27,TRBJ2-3,CASSRTRGSTDTQYF
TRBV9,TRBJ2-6,CASSVTWTGISGANVLTF
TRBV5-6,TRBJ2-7,CASSLGRPLGTYEQYF
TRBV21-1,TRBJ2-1,CASSNRGPYNEQFF
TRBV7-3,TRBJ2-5,CASSLGAGGPGETQYF
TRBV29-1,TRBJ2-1,CSVASTGAYYNEQFF
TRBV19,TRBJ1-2,CASRVREDGGYTF
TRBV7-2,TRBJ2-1,CASSLVGLAGNEQFF
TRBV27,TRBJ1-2,CASRLTGQGLTGGGYTF
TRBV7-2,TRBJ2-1,CASSSDSWNNEQFF
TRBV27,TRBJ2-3,CASSRGGGPTDTQYF
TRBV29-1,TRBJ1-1,CSAVQDWDTEAFF
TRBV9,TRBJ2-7,CASSVGEGGDEQYF
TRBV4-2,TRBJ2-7,CASSQEASQKNYEQYF
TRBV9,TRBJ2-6,CASSPTGASSGANVLTF
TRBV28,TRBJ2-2,CASSLMSGSTGELFF
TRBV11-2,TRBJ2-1,CASSFQGEGYNEQFF
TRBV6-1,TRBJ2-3,CASSRQARKTDTQYF
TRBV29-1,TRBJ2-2,CSVSLAENTGELFF
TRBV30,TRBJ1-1,CAWRDTGTAYTEAFF